The next 4 T cell receptor beta chains were all read from a single sample in a study of T cells in Graves' hyperthyroidism and ophthalmopathy. TCR beta CDR3 regions were amplified from RNA. The HTBI set primed first-round TCR CDR3 RT-PCR. TCRdb fed the multiplex PCR reads into MiXCR, producing one record per CDR3 protein. This table has 550,000 to 850,000 distinct CDR3 sequences, around a sixth appearing once. The sequenced sample was blood. Receptors originate from a woman in her fifties or sixties with Graves' hyperthyroidism that later progressed to Graves' ophthalmopathy.

The chain links TRBV7-9 to TRBJ1-1, with D unresolved. Germline lookup yields CDR1 SEHNR and CDR2 FQNEAQ (reference sequence). The V end was cut by 10 bases, the J end by 0 bases, with 12 bases between. The CDR3 consists of 13 residues. The CDR3 sequence is CAIHSTMNTEAFF. The CDR3 nucleotides read TGTGCCATCCACAGTACTATGAACACTGAAGCTTTCTTT.

This clonotype was detected only a few times. Here the CDR3 omits its conserved ending phenylalanine or tryptophan, so a read error is the likely source. This chain connects TRBV9 to TRBJ1-1; D perhaps matches TRBD1 (5 bases). This CDR3 comprises 12 residues. Trimming removed 3 bases from V and 6 bases from J, with 9 bases in between. Per the germline V gene, CDR1 is SGDLS and CDR2 is YYNGEE. CDR3 DNA: TGTGCCAGCAGCGCGGGGGGGGCTGAAGCTTTCATT. Protein product: CASSAGGAEAFI.

This clonotype was recorded at least ten times. The chain employs TRBV5-1 and TRBJ2-3; weak D call: TRBD2 (6 bases). V dropped 6 bases and J dropped 0 bases, with 11 bases sitting between them. The CDR3 extends over 14 amino acids. The germline V gene encodes CDR1 SGHRS and CDR2 YFSETQ. CDR3 coding DNA: TGCGCCAGCAAAGGAGGGGCTAGCACAGATACGCAGTATTTT. This gives the protein CASKGGASTDTQYF.

In its sample, this clonotype was seen many times. The V and J genes are TRBV6-1 and TRBJ2-5; possible D gene TRBD1, 7 bases. V lost 7 bases and J lost 4, with 19 bases in between. This CDR3 contains 15 residues. In germline, CDR1 is MNHNS, CDR2 SASEGT. The CDR3 reads CASTPSPEGAETQYF. The CDR3, as DNA: TGTGCCAGCACCCCCTCGCCGGAGGGGGCAGAGACCCAGTACTTC.